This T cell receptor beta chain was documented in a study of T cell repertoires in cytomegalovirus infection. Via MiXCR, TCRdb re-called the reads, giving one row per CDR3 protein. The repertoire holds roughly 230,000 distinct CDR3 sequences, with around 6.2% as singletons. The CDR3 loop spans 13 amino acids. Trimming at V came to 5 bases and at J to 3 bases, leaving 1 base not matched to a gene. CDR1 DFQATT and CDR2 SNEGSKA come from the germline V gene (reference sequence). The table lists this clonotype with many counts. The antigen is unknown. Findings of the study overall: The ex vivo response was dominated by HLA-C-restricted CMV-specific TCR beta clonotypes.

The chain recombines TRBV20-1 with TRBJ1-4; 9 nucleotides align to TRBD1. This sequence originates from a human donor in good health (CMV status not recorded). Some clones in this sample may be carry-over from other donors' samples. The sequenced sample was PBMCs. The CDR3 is CSAGQGPNEKLFF. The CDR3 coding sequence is TGCAGTGCTGGACAGGGGCCTAATGAAAAACTGTTTTTT.